This T cell receptor (beta chain) was documented in a study of identical twins. Study-wide points: Findings came from cross-sectional statistics, without long-term follow-up of donors. Researchers caution that invariant MAIT and iNKT cells could partly confound zero-insertion analyses. Fewer insertions marked abundant cord blood beta clonotypes; young adult naive trended weakly, memory not at all.

The sample holds a few counts of this clonotype. What it binds is unknown. cDNA carried unique molecular identifiers, and a universal primer site was added by template switching. One entry per CDR3 protein results from TCRdb running MiXCR on the 5' RACE reads. The sample has some 250,000 distinct CDR3 sequences, roughly 13% seen once. Germline loops: CDR1 SGHRS, CDR2 YFSETQ. The CDR3 totals 13 residues. Trimming removed 1 base from V and 6 bases from J; junction bases left unmatched: 3. These same records also appear under a second study, on yellow fever vaccine responses in identical twins.

The sequencing sample was made of memory (CD45RO+) T cells sorted from blood. The sequence was obtained from a woman younger than 35 in good health. V is TRBV5-1 and J is TRBJ1-2, with 7 nucleotides matching TRBD1. The CDR3 DNA sequence: TGCGCCAGCAGCTTGCGTAGGGGGCATGGCTACACCTTC. Its protein is CASSLRRGHGYTF.